This T cell receptor (beta chain) was sequenced in a study of cytomegalovirus exposure and HLA in healthy donors. The PCR employed 60 Vbeta primers together with 13 Jbeta primers. Sequenced by immunoSEQ multiplex PCR; TCRdb stores in-frame clones only, minus some. The sample carries 45,000 to 55,000 clones, over 60% recorded once. V was cut by 2 bases and J by 12 bases, with 16 bases left in between. The CDR3 runs 13 residues. Germline loops: CDR1 PRHDT, CDR2 FYEKMQ (reference sequence). The clonotype comes from a man in his thirties or forties in good health and CMV-seropositive. This chain uses TRBV13 with TRBJ1-1, with TRBD1 as a possible D gene (5 bases). The sequencing sample was made of PBMCs. The CDR3 sequence: CASSLKGLLTPFF. Here the CDR3 DNA reads TGTGCCAGCAGCTTAAAGGGACTCCTTACACCTTTCTTT.